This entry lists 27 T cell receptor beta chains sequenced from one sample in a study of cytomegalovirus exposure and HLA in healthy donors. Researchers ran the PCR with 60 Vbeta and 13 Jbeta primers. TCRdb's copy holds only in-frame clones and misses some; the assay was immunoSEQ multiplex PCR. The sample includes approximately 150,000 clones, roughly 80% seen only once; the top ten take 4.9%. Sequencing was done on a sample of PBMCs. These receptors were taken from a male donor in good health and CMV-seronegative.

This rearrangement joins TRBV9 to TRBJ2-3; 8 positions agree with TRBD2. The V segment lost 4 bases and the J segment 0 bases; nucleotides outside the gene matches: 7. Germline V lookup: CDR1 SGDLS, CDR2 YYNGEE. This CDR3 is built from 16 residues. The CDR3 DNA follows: TGTGCCAGCAGCCTCACTAGCGGACCTAGCACAGATACGCAGTATTTT. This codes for CASSLTSGPSTDTQYF.

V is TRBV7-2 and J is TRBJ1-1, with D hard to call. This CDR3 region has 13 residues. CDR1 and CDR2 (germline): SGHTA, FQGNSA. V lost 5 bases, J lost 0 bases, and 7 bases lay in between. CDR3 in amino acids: CASSLQMNTEAFF. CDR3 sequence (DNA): TGTGCCAGCAGCCTACAGATGAACACTGAAGCTTTCTTT.

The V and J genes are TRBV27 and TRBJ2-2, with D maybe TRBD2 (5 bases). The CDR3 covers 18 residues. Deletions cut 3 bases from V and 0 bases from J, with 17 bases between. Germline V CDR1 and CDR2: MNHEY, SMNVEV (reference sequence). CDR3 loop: CASSFEGWGGANTGELFF. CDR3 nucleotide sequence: TGTGCCAGCAGTTTTGAGGGTTGGGGTGGGGCGAACACCGGGGAGCTGTTTTTT.

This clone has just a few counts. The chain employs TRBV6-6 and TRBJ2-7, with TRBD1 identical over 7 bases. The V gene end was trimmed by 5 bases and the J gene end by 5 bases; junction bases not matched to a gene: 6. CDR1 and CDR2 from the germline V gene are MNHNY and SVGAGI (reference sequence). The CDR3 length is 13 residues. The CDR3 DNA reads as TGTGCCAGCAGTCGTATGACAGGGAACGAGCAGTACTTC. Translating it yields CASSRMTGNEQYF.

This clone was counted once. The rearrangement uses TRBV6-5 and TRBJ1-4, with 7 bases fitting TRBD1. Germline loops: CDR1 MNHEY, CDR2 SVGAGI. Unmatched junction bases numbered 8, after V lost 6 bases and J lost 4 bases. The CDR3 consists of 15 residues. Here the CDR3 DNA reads TGTGCCAGCAGACAGGGGACTCTTGGTAATGAAAAACTGTTTTTT. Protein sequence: CASRQGTLGNEKLFF.

The CDR3, as DNA: TGTGCCAGCAGCACGAGGACAGGGACAGCCAAAAACATTCAGTACTTC. Translating it yields CASSTRTGTAKNIQYF. J is TRBJ2-4 and V is TRBV5-4; 8 nucleotides align to TRBD1. CDR1 is SGHNT and CDR2 is YYREEE in the germline V gene (reference sequence). With 4 bases clipped from V and 0 bases from J, the junction kept 6 bases outside the gene matches. There are 16 residues in the CDR3.

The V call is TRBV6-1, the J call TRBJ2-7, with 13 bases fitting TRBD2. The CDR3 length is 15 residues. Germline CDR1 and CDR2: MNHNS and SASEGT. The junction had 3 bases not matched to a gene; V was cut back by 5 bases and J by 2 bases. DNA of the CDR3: TGTGCCAGCAGTTCACTAGCGGGAGGGACCTACGAGCAGTACTTC. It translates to CASSSLAGGTYEQYF.

CDR3 in amino acids: CASRSRQGDYGYTF. Here the CDR3 DNA reads TGCGCCAGCAGGTCCCGACAGGGTGACTATGGCTACACCTTC. The genes are TRBV5-1 and TRBJ1-2; TRBD1 aligns across 7 bases. The CDR3 consists of 14 residues. Germline CDR1 SGHRS, CDR2 YFSETQ. J gave up 3 bases and V 5 bases, and 7 bases lay outside the gene matches.

CDR3: CASSVSAGSTDTQYF. CDR3 DNA: TGTGCCAGCAGCGTATCAGCGGGATCCACAGATACGCAGTATTTT. The V and J genes are TRBV9 and TRBJ2-3; 7 positions match TRBD2. Losses at the gene ends were 1 base for V and 2 bases for J; bases not matched to a gene: 4. Germline V CDR1 and CDR2: SGDLS, YYNGEE. This CDR3 has 15 residues.

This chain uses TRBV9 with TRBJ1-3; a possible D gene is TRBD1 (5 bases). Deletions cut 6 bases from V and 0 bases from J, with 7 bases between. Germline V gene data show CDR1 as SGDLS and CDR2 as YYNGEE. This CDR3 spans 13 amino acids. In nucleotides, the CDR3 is TGTGCCAGCAACACAGGCTCTGGAAACACCATATATTTT. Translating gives CASNTGSGNTIYF.

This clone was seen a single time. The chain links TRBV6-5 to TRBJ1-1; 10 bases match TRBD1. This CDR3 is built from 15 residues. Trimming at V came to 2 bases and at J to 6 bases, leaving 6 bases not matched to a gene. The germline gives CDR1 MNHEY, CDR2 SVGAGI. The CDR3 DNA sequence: TGTGCCAGCAGTTACGAATCGACAGGGGGCCCTGAAGCTTTCTTT. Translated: CASSYESTGGPEAFF.

CDR3: CASTPGQIYSNQPQHF. Here the CDR3 DNA reads TGTGCCAGTACTCCTGGACAGATATATAGCAATCAGCCCCAGCATTTT. The chain recombines TRBV19 with TRBJ1-5; D perhaps matches TRBD1 (6 bases). The ends were cut back, 7 bases at V and 0 bases at J, with 16 bases in the middle. Germline-derived CDR1 and CDR2 are LNHDA and SQIVND (reference sequence). The CDR3 length is 16 residues.

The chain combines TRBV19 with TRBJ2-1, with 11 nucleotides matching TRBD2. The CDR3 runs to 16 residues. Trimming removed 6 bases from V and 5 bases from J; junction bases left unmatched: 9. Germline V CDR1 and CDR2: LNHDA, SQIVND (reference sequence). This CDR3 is CASSLHPGLADNEQFF. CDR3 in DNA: TGTGCCAGTAGCCTTCACCCGGGACTAGCGGACAATGAGCAGTTCTTC.

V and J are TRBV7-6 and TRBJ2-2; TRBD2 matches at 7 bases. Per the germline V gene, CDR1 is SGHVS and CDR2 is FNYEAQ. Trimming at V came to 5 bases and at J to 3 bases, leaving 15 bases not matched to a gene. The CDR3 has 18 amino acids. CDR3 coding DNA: TGTGCCAGCAGCCAACAAAAAGCGGGGCTGTCCTACACCGGGGAGCTGTTTTTT. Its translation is CASSQQKAGLSYTGELFF.

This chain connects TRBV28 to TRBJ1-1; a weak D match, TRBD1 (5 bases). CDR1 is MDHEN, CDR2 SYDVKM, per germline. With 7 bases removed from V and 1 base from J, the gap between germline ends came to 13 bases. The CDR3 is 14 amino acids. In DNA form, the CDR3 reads TGTGCCAGCAACTCCCCAGGGCGGAACACTGAAGCTTTCTTT. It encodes CASNSPGRNTEAFF.

The CDR3 DNA reads as TGTGCCAGTAGTATGAAGGCTTACTACACAGATACGCAGTATTTT. This translates into CASSMKAYYTDTQYF. V and J are TRBV19 and TRBJ2-3; D is undetermined. There are 15 residues in the CDR3. Trimming shortened V by 3 bases and J by 2 bases, and 12 bases separated the two germline ends. Germline lookup yields CDR1 LNHDA and CDR2 SQIVND (reference sequence). The full variable domain, in which reference TRBV19 and TRBJ2-3 provide the parts outside the CDR3, is DGGITQSPKYLFRKEGQNVTLSCEQNLNHDAMYWYRQDPGQGLRLIYYSQIVNDFQKGDIAEGYSVSREKKESFPLTVTSAQKNPTAFYLCASSMKAYYTDTQYFGPGTRLTVL.

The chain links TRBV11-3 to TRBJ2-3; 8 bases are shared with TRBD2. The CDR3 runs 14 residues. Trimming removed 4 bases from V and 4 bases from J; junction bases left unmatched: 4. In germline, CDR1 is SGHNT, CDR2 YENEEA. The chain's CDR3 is CASSYGGAPDTQYF. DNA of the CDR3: TGTGCCAGCAGCTACGGGGGGGCTCCAGATACGCAGTATTTT.

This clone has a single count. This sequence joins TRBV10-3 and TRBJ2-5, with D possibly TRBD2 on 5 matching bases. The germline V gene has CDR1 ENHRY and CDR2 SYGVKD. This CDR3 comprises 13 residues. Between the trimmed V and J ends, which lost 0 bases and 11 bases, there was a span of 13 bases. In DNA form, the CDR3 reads TGTGCCATCAGTGAGTCGATAGGATGGGAGCAGTACTTC. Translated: CAISESIGWEQYF.

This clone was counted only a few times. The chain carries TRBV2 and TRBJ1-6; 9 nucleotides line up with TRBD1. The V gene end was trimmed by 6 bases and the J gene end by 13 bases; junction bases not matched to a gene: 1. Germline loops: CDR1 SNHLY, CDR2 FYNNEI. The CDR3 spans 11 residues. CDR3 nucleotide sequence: TGTGCCAGCAGGGGACAGGGCCCCCTCCACTTT. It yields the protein CASRGQGPLHF. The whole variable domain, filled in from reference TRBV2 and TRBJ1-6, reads EPEVTQTPSHQVTQMGQEVILRCVPISNHLYFYWYRQILGQKVEFLVSFYNNEISEKSEIFDDQFSVERPDGSNFTLKIRSTKLEDSAMYFCASRGQGPLHFGNGTRLTVT.

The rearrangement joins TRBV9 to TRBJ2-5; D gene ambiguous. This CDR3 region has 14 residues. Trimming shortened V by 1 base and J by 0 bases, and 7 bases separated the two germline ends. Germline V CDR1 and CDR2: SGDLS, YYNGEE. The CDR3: CASSVTPYQETQYF. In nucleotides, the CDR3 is TGTGCCAGCAGCGTAACTCCTTACCAAGAGACCCAGTACTTC.

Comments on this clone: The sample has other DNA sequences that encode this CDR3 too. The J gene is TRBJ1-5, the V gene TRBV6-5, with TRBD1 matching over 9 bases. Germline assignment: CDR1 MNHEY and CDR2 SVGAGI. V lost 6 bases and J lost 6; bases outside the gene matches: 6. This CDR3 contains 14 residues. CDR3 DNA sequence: TGTGCCAGCAGACCCGACAGGGGGGTTCAGCCCCAGCATTTT. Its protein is CASRPDRGVQPQHF.

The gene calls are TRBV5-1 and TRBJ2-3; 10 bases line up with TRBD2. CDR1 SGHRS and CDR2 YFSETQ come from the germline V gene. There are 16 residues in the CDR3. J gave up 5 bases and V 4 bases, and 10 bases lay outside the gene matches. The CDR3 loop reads CASSPERGGLRDTQYF. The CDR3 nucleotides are TGCGCCAGCAGCCCGGAGCGGGGGGGCCTTAGAGATACGCAGTATTTT.

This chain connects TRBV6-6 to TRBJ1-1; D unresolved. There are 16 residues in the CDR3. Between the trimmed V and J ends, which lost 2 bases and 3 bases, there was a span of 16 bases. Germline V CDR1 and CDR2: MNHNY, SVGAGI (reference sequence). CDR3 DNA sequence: TGTGCCAGCAGTTACCCCACCTCGAGGGTAGACACTGAAGCTTTCTTT. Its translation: CASSYPTSRVDTEAFF.

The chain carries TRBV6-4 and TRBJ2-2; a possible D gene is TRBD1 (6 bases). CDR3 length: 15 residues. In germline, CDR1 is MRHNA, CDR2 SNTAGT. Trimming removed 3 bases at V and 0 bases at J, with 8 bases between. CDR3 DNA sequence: TGTGCCAGCAGTGAGGGACACGCGAACACCGGGGAGCTGTTTTTT. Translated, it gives CASSEGHANTGELFF.

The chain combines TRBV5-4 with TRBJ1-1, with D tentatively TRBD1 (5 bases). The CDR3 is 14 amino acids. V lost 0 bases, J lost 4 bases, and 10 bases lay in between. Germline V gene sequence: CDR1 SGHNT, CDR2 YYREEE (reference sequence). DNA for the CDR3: TGTGCCAGCAGCTTGGAAAGGGGAGGCACTGAAGCTTTCTTT. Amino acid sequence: CASSLERGGTEAFF.

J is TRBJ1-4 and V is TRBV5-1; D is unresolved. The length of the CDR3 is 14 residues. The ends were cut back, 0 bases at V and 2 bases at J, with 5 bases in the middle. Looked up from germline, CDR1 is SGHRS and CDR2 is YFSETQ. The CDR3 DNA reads TGCGCCAGCAGCTTGGGGGCGACTAATGAAAAACTGTTTTTT. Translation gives CASSLGATNEKLFF.

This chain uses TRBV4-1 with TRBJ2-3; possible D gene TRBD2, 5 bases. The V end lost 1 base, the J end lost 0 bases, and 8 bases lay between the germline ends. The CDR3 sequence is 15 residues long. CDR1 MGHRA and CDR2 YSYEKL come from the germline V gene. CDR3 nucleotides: TGCGCCAGCAGCCAAGGCGGGCCGAGCACAGATACGCAGTATTTT. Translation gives CASSQGGPSTDTQYF.